A single sample gave rise to the 14 T cell receptor beta chains below, sequenced in a study of blood T cell repertoires in COVID-19. Generated by immunoSEQ multiplex PCR, the TCRdb table keeps only in-frame clones and is missing some. The repertoire holds roughly 230,000 clones, with roughly 84% as singletons. The sample comprised PBMCs or T cells enriched from blood (not recorded which). The receptor set was obtained from a middle-aged man who had recovered from COVID-19.

The chain combines TRBV6-5 with TRBJ2-2; D unresolved. V lost 0 bases, J lost 6 bases, and 8 bases lay in between. CDR1 and CDR2 (germline): MNHEY, SVGAGI. This CDR3 spans 14 amino acids. Written as DNA, the CDR3 is TGTGCCAGCAGTTACTCTTGGCATTCCGGGGAGCTGTTTTTT. As protein: CASSYSWHSGELFF.

V and J are TRBV27 and TRBJ1-2, with 10 bases matching TRBD1. The CDR3 has 15 amino acids. Germline CDR1 and CDR2: MNHEY and SMNVEV (reference sequence). After removal of 5 bases from V and 5 bases from J, the junction contained 8 bases not matched to a gene. CDR3 protein: CASSLAGTGVYGYTF. In nucleotides, the CDR3 is TGTGCCAGCAGTCTCGCCGGGACAGGGGTTTATGGCTACACCTTC.

The chain is built from TRBV5-4 and TRBJ1-1; D is unresolved. The CDR3 has 14 amino acids. V lost 0 bases and J lost 1, with 7 bases in between. The germline V gene encodes CDR1 SGHNT and CDR2 YYREEE (reference sequence). The CDR3 bases are TGTGCCAGCAGCTTGGATATGGCGAACACTGAAGCTTTCTTT. Its protein product is CASSLDMANTEAFF.

In nucleotides, the CDR3 is TGTGCCAGCGGACAGGGTGCGAAGACCCAGTACTTC. It specifies CASGQGAKTQYF. This chain links TRBV7-9 with TRBJ2-5; 8 bases line up with TRBD1. V gave up 8 bases and J gave up 6 bases; unmatched junction bases: 5. The CDR3 length is 12 residues. Germline loops: CDR1 SEHNR, CDR2 FQNEAQ (reference sequence).

This chain connects TRBV21-1 to TRBJ2-5; no DNA check was done on the table's D call, TRBD2. TRBV21-1 is classified as a pseudogene. CDR3 length: 10 amino acids. CDR3 residues: CATPRETQYF. CDR3 nucleotide sequence: TGTGCCACCCCGCGGGAGACCCAGTACTTC.

V is TRBV7-2 and J is TRBJ2-3; 7 nucleotides match TRBD2. The CDR3 loop spans 13 amino acids. Germline CDR1 SGHTA, CDR2 FQGNSA. The junction had 10 bases not matched to a gene; V was cut back by 9 bases and J by 7 bases. This CDR3 reads CASASGPANTQYF. In DNA form, the CDR3 reads TGTGCCAGTGCTAGCGGTCCGGCAAATACGCAGTATTTT.

This sequence joins TRBV15 and TRBJ2-1; 8 bases match TRBD1. The CDR3 length is 15 residues. Germline V gene data show CDR1 as LNHNV and CDR2 as YYDKDF (reference sequence). V trimming: 4 bases; J trimming: 4 bases; junction bases outside the gene matches: 6. The CDR3 DNA follows: TGTGCCACCAGCATGCGACAGGGGTCATACAATGAGCAGTTCTTC. Residues: CATSMRQGSYNEQFF.

J is TRBJ1-4 and V is TRBV6-2 or TRBV6-3; 9 nucleotides match TRBD1. Germline V gene sequence: CDR1 MNHEY, CDR2 SVGEGT. The CDR3 is 16 amino acids. V dropped 4 bases and J dropped 6; count of bases not matched to a gene: 9. CDR3 sequence: CASSSFARQGDEKLFF. For the CDR3, the DNA is TGTGCCAGCAGTTCCTTCGCCAGACAGGGGGATGAAAAACTGTTTTTT.

The rearrangement links TRBV18 to TRBJ2-5; D not certain. Trimming took 8 bases from V and 0 from J, leaving 13 bases between them. This CDR3 contains 14 residues. Per the germline V gene, CDR1 is KGHSH and CDR2 is LQKENI. The CDR3 protein is CASPLPAYQETQYF. CDR3 nucleotides: TGTGCCAGCCCACTACCGGCATACCAAGAGACCCAGTACTTC.

J is TRBJ2-5 and V is TRBV11-2, with a possible D match to TRBD1 (5 bases). Trimming left V 2 bases short and J 3 bases short, with 13 bases between. Germline CDR1 reads SGHAT; CDR2 reads FQNNGV. The CDR3 is made up of 15 amino acids. As DNA, the CDR3 is TGTGCCAGCAGCTTACAGGGAAGGATCGAAGAGACCCAGTACTTC. It encodes CASSLQGRIEETQYF.

Turning to this clone: Other nucleotide sequences from this sample produce the same CDR3. The chain carries TRBV11-3 and TRBJ2-5; no reliable D call. Germline V CDR1 and CDR2: SGHNT, YENEEA. There are 11 residues in the CDR3. Deletions cut 4 bases from V and 5 bases from J, with 5 bases between. CDR3 bases: TGTGCCAGCAGCTACCGGGAGACCCAGTACTTC. This codes for CASSYRETQYF.

Turning to this clone: One end of the junction is discordant with germline, which a read error may explain. V and J are TRBV29-1 and TRBJ2-1; 10 nucleotides align to TRBD1. Germline V gene data show CDR1 as SQVTM and CDR2 as ANQGSEA. The CDR3 contains 14 residues. The CDR3 coding sequence is TGCAGCCTTGAGGGACAGGGGTACCACAATGAGCAGTTCTTC. This encodes CSLEGQGYHNEQFF.

The chain has TRBV14 and TRBJ1-2; the match to TRBD1 covers 7 bases. The CDR3 is 14 amino acids. The ends lost 3 bases at V and 3 bases at J; junction bases unmatched: 4. Germline lookup yields CDR1 SGHDN and CDR2 FVKESK. The CDR3 nucleotides are TGTGCCAGCAGCCAGTTTACAGGGGACTATGGCTACACCTTC. It yields the protein CASSQFTGDYGYTF.

CDR3 loop: CASSQPSLMNTEAFF. CDR3 bases: TGTGCCAGCAGCCAACCGTCCCTAATGAACACTGAAGCTTTCTTT. The gene calls are TRBV3-1 (or the pseudogene TRBV3-2) and TRBJ1-1; D gene uncertain. The germline V and J ends were trimmed by 2 bases and 0 bases, with 10 bases remaining between them. Germline V gene lookup returns CDR1 LGHDT and CDR2 YNNKEL (reference sequence). This CDR3 has 15 amino acids.